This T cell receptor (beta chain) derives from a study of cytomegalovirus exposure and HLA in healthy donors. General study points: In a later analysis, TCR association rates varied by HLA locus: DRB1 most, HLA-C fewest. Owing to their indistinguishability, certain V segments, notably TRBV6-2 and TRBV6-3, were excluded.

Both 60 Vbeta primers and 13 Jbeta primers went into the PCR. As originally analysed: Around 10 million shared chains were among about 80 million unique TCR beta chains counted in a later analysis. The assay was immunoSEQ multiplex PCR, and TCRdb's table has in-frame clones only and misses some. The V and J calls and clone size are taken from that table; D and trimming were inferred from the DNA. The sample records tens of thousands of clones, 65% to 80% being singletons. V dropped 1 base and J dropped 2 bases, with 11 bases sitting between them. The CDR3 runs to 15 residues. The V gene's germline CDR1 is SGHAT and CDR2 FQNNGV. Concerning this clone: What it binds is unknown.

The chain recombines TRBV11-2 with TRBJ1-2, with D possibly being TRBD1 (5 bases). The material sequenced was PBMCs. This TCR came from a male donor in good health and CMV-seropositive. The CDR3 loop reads CASSLGQLLNYGYTF. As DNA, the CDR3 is TGTGCCAGCAGCTTAGGACAGCTGCTAAACTATGGCTACACCTTC.